These T cell receptor beta chains were read from a single sample in a study of siplizumab effects on memory and regulatory T cells. The repertoire was sequenced with immunoSEQ multiplex PCR; TCRdb's copy has only in-frame clones and lacks some. The table shows about 100,000 clones, with less than 95% occurring only once. The sequenced sample consisted of Tregs sorted from blood. Receptors were obtained from a human donor in good health. Both conserved end residues are part of each CDR3. D genes are given only for firm matches. Clone size appears in some rows only: once, few, many, or a class for an expanded clone.

cdr3_aa cdr3_nt j_call d_call clone_size v_call
CSAVGRRSSYEQYF TGCAGCGCAGTCGGACGCCGGAGCTCCTACGAGCAGTACTTC TRBJ2-7 NA NA TRBV29-1
CASSQDQAARASRLHYNEQFF TGTGCCAGCAGCCAAGATCAGGCAGCAAGAGCTAGCCGCTTACACTACAATGAGCAGTTCTTC TRBJ2-1 NA NA TRBV14
CASRGGGYGYTF TGTGCCAGCAGGGGAGGGGGGTATGGCTACACCTTC TRBJ1-2 NA NA TRBV2
CASSFSVTGELFF TGTGCCAGCAGCTTTAGCGTCACCGGGGAGCTGTTTTTT TRBJ2-2 NA NA TRBV7-9
CASSLVGATEAFF TGTGCCAGCAGCTTAGTGGGGGCCACTGAAGCTTTCTTT TRBJ1-1 NA NA TRBV7-2
CASSQPDRGYTEAFF TGCGCCAGCAGCCAACCCGACAGGGGGTACACTGAAGCTTTCTTT TRBJ1-1 TRBD1 NA TRBV4-1
CASRIGQGSEAFF TGCGCCAGTCGAATCGGACAGGGCTCTGAAGCTTTCTTT TRBJ1-1 TRBD1 NA TRBV10-1
CASSSRDSEETQYF TGCGCCAGCAGCTCGCGGGACAGCGAGGAGACCCAGTACTTC TRBJ2-5 NA NA TRBV5-1
CASSRSSGLGYTF TGCGCCAGCAGCCGCAGCAGTGGTCTGGGCTACACCTTC TRBJ1-2 NA medium-sized TRBV5-1
CASRDRDLVSYEQYF TGTGCCAGCAGAGACCGGGACTTGGTCTCCTACGAGCAGTACTTC TRBJ2-7 NA NA TRBV6-6
CASSLDRGRYEQYF TGTGCCAGCAGCTTGGACAGGGGGCGCTACGAGCAGTACTTC TRBJ2-7 TRBD1 NA TRBV11-2
CAKETQYF TGTGCCAAAGAGACCCAGTACTTC TRBJ2-5 NA once TRBV11-2
CASSRGYRANTGELFF TGTGCCAGCAGTCGGGGGTACAGGGCGAACACCGGGGAGCTGTTTTTT TRBJ2-2 NA NA TRBV5-5
CASLPGLAGESYEQYF TGTGCCAGCTTGCCGGGACTAGCGGGAGAATCTTACGAGCAGTACTTC TRBJ2-7 TRBD2 NA TRBV11-3
CAISEQGYGNQPQHF TGTGCCATCAGTGAGCAGGGGTATGGCAATCAGCCCCAGCATTTT TRBJ1-5 NA NA TRBV10-3
CASSMGQANNQPQHF TGTGCCAGTAGTATGGGACAGGCGAACAATCAGCCCCAGCATTTT TRBJ1-5 TRBD1 once TRBV19
CASSLVGREGETQYF TGTGCCAGCAGCTTGGTTGGCAGGGAGGGGGAGACCCAGTACTTC TRBJ2-5 TRBD2 NA TRBV5-4
CASSYSHGRAKDTQYF TGTGCCAGCAGTTACTCGCACGGGAGAGCGAAAGATACGCAGTATTTT TRBJ2-3 NA once TRBV6-5
CASSLVFGGKETQYF TGTGCCAGCAGCTTAGTCTTCGGCGGGAAGGAGACCCAGTACTTC TRBJ2-5 NA NA TRBV7-3
CSVAGPYEQYF TGCAGTGTAGCGGGCCCCTACGAGCAGTACTTC TRBJ2-7 TRBD2 NA TRBV20-1
CASSLTGGGNQPQHF TGTGCCAGCAGCCTAACCGGGGGGGGCAATCAGCCCCAGCATTTT TRBJ1-5 NA NA TRBV7-6
CASSREATDTQYF TGCGCCAGCAGCCGGGAGGCCACAGATACGCAGTATTTT TRBJ2-3 NA NA TRBV4-1
CASSLSLGGSTEAFF TGTGCCAGCAGCTTATCTTTGGGGGGAAGCACTGAAGCTTTCTTT TRBJ1-1 NA NA TRBV7-9
CASSSRLRDRVGNQPQHF TGTGCCAGCAGTTCACGATTACGGGACAGGGTTGGCAATCAGCCCCAGCATTTT TRBJ1-5 TRBD1 NA TRBV28
CAYGTSGSIVDIQYF TGTGCCTATGGGACTAGCGGGAGTATCGTGGACATTCAGTACTTC TRBJ2-4 TRBD2 NA TRBV30
CASSLTGAASGANVLTF TGTGCCAGCAGCTTAACTGGAGCGGCCTCTGGGGCCAACGTCCTGACTTTC TRBJ2-6 NA NA TRBV7-3
CASSFLTDTQYF TGTGCCAGCAGTTTTTTGACAGATACGCAGTATTTT TRBJ2-3 NA NA TRBV28
CATSTGTGLNYGYTF TGTGCCACCAGCACCGGGACAGGGCTTAACTATGGCTACACCTTC TRBJ1-2 TRBD1 NA TRBV15
CASSPRLAGGYVEQYF TGTGCCAGCAGCCCTAGGCTAGCGGGAGGTTATGTCGAGCAGTACTTC TRBJ2-7 TRBD2 NA TRBV11-2